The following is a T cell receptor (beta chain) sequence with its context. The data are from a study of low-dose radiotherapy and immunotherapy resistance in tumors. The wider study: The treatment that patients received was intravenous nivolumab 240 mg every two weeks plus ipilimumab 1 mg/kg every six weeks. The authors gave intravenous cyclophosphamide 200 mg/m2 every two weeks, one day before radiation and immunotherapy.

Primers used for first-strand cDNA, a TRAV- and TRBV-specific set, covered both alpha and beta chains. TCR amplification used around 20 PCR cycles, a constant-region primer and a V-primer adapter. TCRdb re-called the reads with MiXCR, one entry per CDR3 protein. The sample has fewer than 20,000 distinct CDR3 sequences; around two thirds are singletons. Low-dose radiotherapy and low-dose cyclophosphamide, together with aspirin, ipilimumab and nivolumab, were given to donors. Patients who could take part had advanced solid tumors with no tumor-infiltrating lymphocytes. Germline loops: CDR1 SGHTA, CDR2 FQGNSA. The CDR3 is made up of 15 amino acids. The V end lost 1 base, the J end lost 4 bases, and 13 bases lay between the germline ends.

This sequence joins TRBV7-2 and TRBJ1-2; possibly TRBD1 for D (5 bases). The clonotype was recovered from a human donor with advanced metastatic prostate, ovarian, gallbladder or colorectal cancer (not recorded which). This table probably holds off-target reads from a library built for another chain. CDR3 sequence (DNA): TGTGCCAGCAGCTTAGGGAGGGGTGGAATCTATGGCTACACCTTC. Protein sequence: CASSLGRGGIYGYTF.